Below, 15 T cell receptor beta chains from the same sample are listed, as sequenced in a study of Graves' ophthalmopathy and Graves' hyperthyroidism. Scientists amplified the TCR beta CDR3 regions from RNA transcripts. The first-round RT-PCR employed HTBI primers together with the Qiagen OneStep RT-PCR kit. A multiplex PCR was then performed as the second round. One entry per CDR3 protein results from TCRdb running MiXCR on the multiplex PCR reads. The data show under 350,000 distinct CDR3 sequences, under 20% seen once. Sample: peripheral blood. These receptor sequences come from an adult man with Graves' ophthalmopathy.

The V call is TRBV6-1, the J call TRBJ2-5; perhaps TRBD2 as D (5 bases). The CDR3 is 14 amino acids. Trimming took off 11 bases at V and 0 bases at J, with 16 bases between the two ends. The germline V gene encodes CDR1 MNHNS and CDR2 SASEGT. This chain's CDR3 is CAVKEAPYQETQYF. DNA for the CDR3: TGTGCCGTAAAGGAGGCTCCGTACCAAGAGACCCAGTACTTC.

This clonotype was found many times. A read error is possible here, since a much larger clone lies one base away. CDR3 sequence: CASSEEVLAVTKNIQCF. The CDR3 DNA reads as TGTGCCAGCAGTGAAGAAGTCCTAGCGGTGACCAAAAACATTCAGTGCTTC. The chain combines TRBV6-1 with TRBJ2-4; 7 nucleotides align to TRBD2. The CDR3 has 17 residues. Germline CDR1 reads MNHNS; CDR2 reads SASEGT.

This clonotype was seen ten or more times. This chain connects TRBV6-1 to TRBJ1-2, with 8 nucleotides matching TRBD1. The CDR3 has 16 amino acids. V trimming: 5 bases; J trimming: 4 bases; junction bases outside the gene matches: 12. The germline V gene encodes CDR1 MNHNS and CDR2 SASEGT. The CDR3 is CASSQPGQAASYGYTF. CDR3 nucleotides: TGTGCCAGCAGTCAACCGGGACAGGCGGCGAGCTATGGCTACACCTTC.

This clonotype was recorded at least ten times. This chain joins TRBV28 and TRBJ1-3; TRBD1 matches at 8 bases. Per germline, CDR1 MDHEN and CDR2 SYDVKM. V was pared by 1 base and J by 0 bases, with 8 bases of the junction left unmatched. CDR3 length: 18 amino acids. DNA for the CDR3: TGTGCCAGCAGTTTATTCATCAGGGGGCGGACCTCTGGAAACACCATATATTTT. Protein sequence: CASSLFIRGRTSGNTIYF. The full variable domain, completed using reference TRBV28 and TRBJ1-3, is DVKVTQSSRYLVKRTGEKVFLECVQDMDHENMFWYRQDPGLGLRLIYFSYDVKMKEKGDIPEGYSVSREKKERFSLILESASTNQTSMYLCASSLFIRGRTSGNTIYFGEGSWLTVV.

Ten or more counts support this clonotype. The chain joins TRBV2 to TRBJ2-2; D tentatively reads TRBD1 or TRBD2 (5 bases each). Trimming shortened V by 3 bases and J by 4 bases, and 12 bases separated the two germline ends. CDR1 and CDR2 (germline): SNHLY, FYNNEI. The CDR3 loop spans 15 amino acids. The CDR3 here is CASSESRAGTGELFF. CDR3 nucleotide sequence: TGTGCCAGCAGTGAGTCCAGGGCGGGCACCGGGGAGCTGTTTTTT. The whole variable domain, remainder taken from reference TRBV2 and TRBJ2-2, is EPEVTQTPSHQVTQMGQEVILRCVPISNHLYFYWYRQILGQKVEFLVSFYNNEISEKSEIFDDQFSVERPDGSNFTLKIRSTKLEDSAMYFCASSESRAGTGELFFGEGSRLTVL.

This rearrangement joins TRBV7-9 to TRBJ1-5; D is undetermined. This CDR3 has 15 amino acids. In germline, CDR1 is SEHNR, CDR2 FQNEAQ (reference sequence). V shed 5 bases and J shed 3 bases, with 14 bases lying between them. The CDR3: CASSPENRDNQPQHF. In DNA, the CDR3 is TGTGCCAGCAGCCCAGAGAACCGGGACAATCAGCCCCAGCATTTT.

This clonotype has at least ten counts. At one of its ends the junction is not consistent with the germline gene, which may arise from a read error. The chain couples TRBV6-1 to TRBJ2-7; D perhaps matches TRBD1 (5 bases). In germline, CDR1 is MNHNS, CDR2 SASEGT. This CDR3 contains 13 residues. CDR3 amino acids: CAGSVQGRNEQYF. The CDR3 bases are TGTGCCGGCAGTGTTCAGGGAAGAAACGAGCAGTACTTC.

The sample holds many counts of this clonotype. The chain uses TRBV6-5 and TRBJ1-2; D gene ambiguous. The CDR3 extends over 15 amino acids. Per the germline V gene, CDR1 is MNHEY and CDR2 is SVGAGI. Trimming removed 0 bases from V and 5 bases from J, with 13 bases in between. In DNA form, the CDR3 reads TGTGCCAGCAGTTACTCCCCCGTGGAGATATATGGCTACACCTTC. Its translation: CASSYSPVEIYGYTF.

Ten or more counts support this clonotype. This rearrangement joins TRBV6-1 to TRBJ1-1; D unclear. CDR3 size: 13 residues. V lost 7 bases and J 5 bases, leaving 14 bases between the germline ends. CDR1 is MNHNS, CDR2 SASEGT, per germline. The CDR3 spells CASKTPGGTEAFF. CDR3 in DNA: TGTGCCAGCAAAACCCCGGGAGGTACTGAAGCTTTCTTT.

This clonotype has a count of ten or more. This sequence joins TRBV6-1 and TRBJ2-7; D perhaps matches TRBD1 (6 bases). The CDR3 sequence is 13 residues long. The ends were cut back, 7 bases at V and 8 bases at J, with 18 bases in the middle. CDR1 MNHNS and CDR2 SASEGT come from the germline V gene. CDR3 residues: CASTDRSSVKQYF. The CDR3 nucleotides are TGTGCCAGCACAGACAGGTCCTCTGTCAAGCAGTACTTC.

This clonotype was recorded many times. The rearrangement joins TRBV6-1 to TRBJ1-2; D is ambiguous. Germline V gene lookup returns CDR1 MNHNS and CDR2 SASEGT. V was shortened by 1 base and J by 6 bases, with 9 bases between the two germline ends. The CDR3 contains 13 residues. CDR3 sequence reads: CASSEVGFDGYTF. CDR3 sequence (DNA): TGTGCCAGCAGTGAAGTGGGTTTCGATGGCTACACCTTC.

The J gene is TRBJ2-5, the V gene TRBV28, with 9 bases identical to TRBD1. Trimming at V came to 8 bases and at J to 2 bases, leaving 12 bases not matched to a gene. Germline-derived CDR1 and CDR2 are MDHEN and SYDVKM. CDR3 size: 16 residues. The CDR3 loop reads CASSTPGQGHQETQYF. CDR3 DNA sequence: TGTGCCAGCTCCACCCCGGGACAGGGACATCAAGAGACCCAGTACTTC.

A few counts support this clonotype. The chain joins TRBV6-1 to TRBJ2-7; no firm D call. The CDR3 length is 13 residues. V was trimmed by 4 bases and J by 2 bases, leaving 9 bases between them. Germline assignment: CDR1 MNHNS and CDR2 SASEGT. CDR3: CASSVRDPYEQYF. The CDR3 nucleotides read TGTGCCAGCAGTGTTAGGGATCCCTACGAGCAGTACTTC.

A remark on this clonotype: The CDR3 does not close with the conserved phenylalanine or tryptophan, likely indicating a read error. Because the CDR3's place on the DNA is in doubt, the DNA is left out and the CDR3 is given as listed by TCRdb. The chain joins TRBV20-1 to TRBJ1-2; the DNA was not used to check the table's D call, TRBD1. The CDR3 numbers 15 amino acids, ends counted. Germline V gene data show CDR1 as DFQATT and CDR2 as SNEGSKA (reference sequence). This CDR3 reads CSSTPPSGVDYGYTC.

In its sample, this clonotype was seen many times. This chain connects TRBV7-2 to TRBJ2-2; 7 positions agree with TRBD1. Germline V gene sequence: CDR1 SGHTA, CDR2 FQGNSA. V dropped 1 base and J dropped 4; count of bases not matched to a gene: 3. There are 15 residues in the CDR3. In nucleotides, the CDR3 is TGTGCCAGCAGCTTAGGACAGGGAAGCACCGGGGAGCTGTTTTTT. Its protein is CASSLGQGSTGELFF.